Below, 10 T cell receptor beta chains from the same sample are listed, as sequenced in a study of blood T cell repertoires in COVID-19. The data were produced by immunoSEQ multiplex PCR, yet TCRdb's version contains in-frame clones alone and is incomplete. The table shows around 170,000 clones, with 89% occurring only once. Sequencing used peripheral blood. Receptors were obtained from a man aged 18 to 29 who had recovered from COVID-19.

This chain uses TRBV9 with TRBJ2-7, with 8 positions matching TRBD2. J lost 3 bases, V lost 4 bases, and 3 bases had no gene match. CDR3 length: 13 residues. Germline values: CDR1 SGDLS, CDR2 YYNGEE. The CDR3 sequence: CASSPSGSYEQYF. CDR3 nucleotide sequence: TGTGCCAGCAGCCCAAGCGGGAGCTACGAGCAGTACTTC.

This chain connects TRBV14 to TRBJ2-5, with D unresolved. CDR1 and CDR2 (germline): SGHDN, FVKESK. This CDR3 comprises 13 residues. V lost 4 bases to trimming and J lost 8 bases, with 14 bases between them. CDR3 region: CASSPDLLGTQYF. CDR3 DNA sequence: TGTGCCAGCAGCCCAGACCTTCTAGGCACCCAGTACTTC. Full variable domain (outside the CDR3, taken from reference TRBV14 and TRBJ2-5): EAGVTQFPSHSVIEKGQTVTLRCDPISGHDNLYWYRRVMGKEIKFLLHFVKESKQDESGMPNNRFLAERTGGTYSTLKVQPAELEDSGVYFCASSPDLLGTQYFGPGTRLLVL.

The DNA of the CDR3 is TGTGCCAGCAGCTTGGGTAGAGGGGGTTACAGTTCACCCCTCCACTTT. As protein: CASSLGRGGYSSPLHF. The chain has TRBV5-6 and TRBJ1-6; TRBD1 might be the D (6 bases). The CDR3 has 16 residues. The germline V gene has CDR1 SGHDT and CDR2 YYEEEE. V shed 0 bases and J shed 9 bases, with 16 bases lying between them.

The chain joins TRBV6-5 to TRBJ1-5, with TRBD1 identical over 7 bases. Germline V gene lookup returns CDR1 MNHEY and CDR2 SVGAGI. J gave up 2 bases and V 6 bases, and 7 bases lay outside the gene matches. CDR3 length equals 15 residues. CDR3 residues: CASRRQGLGNQPQHF. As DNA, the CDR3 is TGTGCCAGCAGGAGACAGGGCTTGGGCAATCAGCCCCAGCATTTT.

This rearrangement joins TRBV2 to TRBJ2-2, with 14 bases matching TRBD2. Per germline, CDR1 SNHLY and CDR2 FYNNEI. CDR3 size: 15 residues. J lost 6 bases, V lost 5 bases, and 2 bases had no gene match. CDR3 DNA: TGTGCCAGCAGTCCGGGACTAGCGGGAGCCGGGGAGCTGTTTTTT. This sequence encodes CASSPGLAGAGELFF. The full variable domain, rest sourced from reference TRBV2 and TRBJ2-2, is EPEVTQTPSHQVTQMGQEVILRCVPISNHLYFYWYRQILGQKVEFLVSFYNNEISEKSEIFDDQFSVERPDGSNFTLKIRSTKLEDSAMYFCASSPGLAGAGELFFGEGSRLTVL.

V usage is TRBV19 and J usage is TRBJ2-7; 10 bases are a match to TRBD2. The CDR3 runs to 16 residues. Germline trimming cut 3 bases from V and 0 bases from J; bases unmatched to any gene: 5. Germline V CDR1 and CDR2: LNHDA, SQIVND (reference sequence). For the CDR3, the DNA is TGTGCCAGTAGTATGACTAGCGGGCTGAGCTCCTACGAGCAGTACTTC. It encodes CASSMTSGLSSYEQYF.

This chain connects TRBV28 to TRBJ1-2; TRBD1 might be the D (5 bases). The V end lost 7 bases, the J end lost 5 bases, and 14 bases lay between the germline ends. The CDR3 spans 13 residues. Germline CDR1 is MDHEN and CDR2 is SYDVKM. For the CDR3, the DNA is TGTGCCAGCACTGGGACGGGACTATATGGCTACACCTTC. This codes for CASTGTGLYGYTF.

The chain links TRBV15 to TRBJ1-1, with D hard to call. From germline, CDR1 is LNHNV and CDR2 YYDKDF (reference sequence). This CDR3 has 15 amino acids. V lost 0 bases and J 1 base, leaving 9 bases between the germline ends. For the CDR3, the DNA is TGTGCCACCAGCAGAGACGGTATCAAGAACACTGAAGCTTTCTTT. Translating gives CATSRDGIKNTEAFF.

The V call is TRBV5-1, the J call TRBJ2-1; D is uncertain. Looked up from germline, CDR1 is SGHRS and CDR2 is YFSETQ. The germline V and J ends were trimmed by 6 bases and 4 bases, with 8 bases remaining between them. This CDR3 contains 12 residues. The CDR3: CASMAPYNEQFF. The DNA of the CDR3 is TGCGCCAGCATGGCCCCTTACAATGAGCAGTTCTTC.

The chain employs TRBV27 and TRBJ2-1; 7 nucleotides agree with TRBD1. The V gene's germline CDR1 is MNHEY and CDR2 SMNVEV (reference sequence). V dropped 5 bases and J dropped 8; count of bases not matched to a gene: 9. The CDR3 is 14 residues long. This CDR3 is CASSPRTGWDEQFF. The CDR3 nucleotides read TGTGCCAGCAGTCCCCGGACAGGATGGGATGAGCAGTTCTTC.